These T cell receptor beta chains were read from a single sample in a study of cytomegalovirus exposure and HLA in healthy donors. Libraries were prepared by immunoSEQ multiplex PCR; TCRdb keeps only in-frame clonotypes and omits some of them. Here the sample spans 110,000 to 150,000 clones, about 70% being singletons. The specimen was PBMCs. The receptor set was obtained from a man aged 55 to 70 in good health and CMV-seronegative. CDR3s include the opening cysteine and the closing phenylalanine or tryptophan. D genes are given only for firm matches. Clone sizes are given selectively: once, few, many, or a class where the clone is expanded.

>NA|NA|14|TRBV6-1|TRBJ2-1
CASSERGSRNEQFF
TGTGCCAGCAGTGAAAGGGGTAGCAGGAATGAGCAGTTCTTC
>once|TRBD1|15|TRBV11-3|TRBJ1-1
CASSSRTGRDTEAFF
TGTGCCAGCAGCTCCCGGACAGGGAGGGACACTGAAGCTTTCTTT
>NA|TRBD2|16|TRBV18|TRBJ2-7
CASSPIVLAGGNEQYF
TGTGCCAGCTCCCCAATCGTACTAGCGGGAGGCAACGAGCAGTACTTC
>NA|NA|14|TRBV6-1|TRBJ1-3
CASSPLVSGNTIYF
TGTGCCAGCAGTCCACTAGTCTCTGGAAACACCATATATTTT
>NA|TRBD2|17|TRBV7-8|TRBJ2-3
CASSLVVLAVNTDTQYF
TGTGCCAGCAGCTTAGTGGTACTAGCGGTGAACACAGATACGCAGTATTTT
>NA|NA|12|TRBV6-5|TRBJ1-1
CASSTVNTEAFF
TGTGCCAGCAGTACAGTCAACACTGAAGCTTTCTTT
>NA|TRBD1|16|TRBV5-1|TRBJ2-6
CASSPRTGDGANVLTF
TGCGCCAGCAGCCCCCGGACAGGGGATGGGGCCAACGTCCTGACTTTC
>few|NA|15|TRBV15|TRBJ1-4
CATSRDRGLGEKLFF
TGTGCCACCAGCAGAGATCGGGGTTTAGGGGAAAAACTGTTTTTT
>NA|TRBD2|13|TRBV9|TRBJ2-1
CASSVTSGNEQFF
TGTGCCAGCAGCGTAACTAGCGGCAATGAGCAGTTCTTC
>once|TRBD1|15|TRBV7-9|TRBJ2-7
CASSLGTGRSYEQYF
TGTGCCAGCAGCTTGGGGACAGGCCGCTCCTACGAGCAGTACTTC
>NA|NA|14|TRBV7-3|TRBJ1-1
CASSLSNLNTEAFF
TGTGCCAGCAGCTTATCTAATCTGAACACTGAAGCTTTCTTT
>NA|TRBD1|14|TRBV5-1|TRBJ1-1
CASRPDRVNTEAFF
TGCGCCAGCAGACCGGACAGGGTGAACACTGAAGCTTTCTTT
>NA|TRBD2|14|TRBV2|TRBJ2-1
CASSQDRGDYEQFF
TGTGCCAGCAGTCAAGACCGGGGGGACTATGAGCAGTTCTTC
>few|TRBD2|17|TRBV7-6|TRBJ2-3
CASSGLAGKAITDTQYF
TGTGCCAGCAGCGGACTAGCGGGGAAGGCGATTACAGATACGCAGTATTTT
>NA|TRBD1|15|TRBV5-1|TRBJ2-5
CASSPGTAYQETQYF
TGCGCCAGCAGCCCCGGGACAGCCTATCAAGAGACCCAGTACTTC
>few|NA|15|TRBV9|TRBJ1-2
CASSANPGVAYGYTF
TGTGCCAGCAGCGCTAACCCAGGGGTAGCCTATGGCTACACCTTC
>NA|TRBD1|14|TRBV6-5|TRBJ2-7
CASSPDRGAYEQYF
TGTGCCAGCAGTCCGGACAGGGGGGCCTACGAGCAGTACTTC
>NA|NA|15|TRBV5-1|TRBJ1-4
CASSLSRGSNEKLFF
TGCGCCAGCAGCTTGTCTAGGGGCTCTAATGAAAAACTGTTTTTT
>once|NA|14|TRBV5-1|TRBJ1-2
CASSLGDRRCGYTF
TGCGCCAGCAGCTTGGGCGACAGAAGATGTGGCTACACCTTC
>NA|NA|15|TRBV18|TRBJ2-2
CASSPSTGEAGELFF
TGTGCCAGCTCGCCATCTACAGGGGAGGCCGGGGAGCTGTTTTTT
>NA|TRBD1|13|TRBV14|TRBJ2-7
CASSLGTGYEQYF
TGTGCCAGCAGCCTCGGGACAGGGTACGAGCAGTACTTC
>NA|TRBD1|14|TRBV6-4|TRBJ2-5
CASPLGTGQETQYF
TGTGCCAGCCCCTTGGGGACAGGGCAAGAGACCCAGTACTTC
>NA|NA|15|TRBV6-1|TRBJ2-2
CASSEGWAGAGELFF
TGTGCCAGCAGTGAAGGTTGGGCAGGGGCCGGGGAGCTGTTTTTT
>NA|NA|15|TRBV5-1|TRBJ1-4
CASSPEWAPDEKLFF
TGCGCCAGCAGCCCAGAATGGGCTCCGGATGAAAAACTGTTTTTT
>NA|TRBD1|17|TRBV19|TRBJ1-5
CASTPGGGLVGNQPQHF
TGTGCCAGTACCCCAGGGGGCGGGTTAGTTGGCAATCAGCCCCAGCATTTT
>NA|TRBD1|18|TRBV19|TRBJ1-1
CASRRGGPGQGDNTEAFF
TGTGCCAGTAGGAGGGGAGGACCGGGACAGGGGGATAACACTGAAGCTTTCTTT
>few|NA|16|TRBV29-1|TRBJ2-1
CSVPMGLSGEDNEQFF
TGCAGCGTCCCGATGGGCCTCTCGGGAGAGGACAATGAGCAGTTCTTC
>NA|NA|13|TRBV7-9|TRBJ1-1
CASSQGQNTEAFF
TGTGCCAGCAGCCAGGGACAGAACACTGAAGCTTTCTTT
>NA|NA|18|TRBV9|TRBJ2-1
CASSPTVVAERVYNEQFF
TGTGCCAGCAGCCCAACGGTCGTAGCGGAGAGGGTCTACAATGAGCAGTTCTTC
>NA|NA|17|TRBV7-9|TRBJ1-1
CASSVAPGHHGKAEAFF
TGTGCCAGCAGCGTCGCCCCGGGACACCACGGGAAGGCTGAAGCTTTCTTT
>NA|NA|15|TRBV28|TRBJ2-2
CAILEGLEGTGELFF
TGTGCCATCCTAGAAGGGCTCGAGGGCACCGGGGAGCTGTTTTTT
>NA|NA|13|TRBV10-2|TRBJ2-5
CASSEPGLETQYF
TGCGCCAGCAGTGAACCAGGGTTGGAGACCCAGTACTTC
>few|NA|15|TRBV27|TRBJ1-1
CASKAWGSMNTEAFF
TGTGCCAGCAAAGCCTGGGGCTCTATGAACACTGAAGCTTTCTTT
>NA|TRBD1|15|TRBV7-9|TRBJ2-7
CASSFPGQGSYEQYF
TGTGCCAGCAGCTTTCCCGGACAGGGTTCCTACGAGCAGTACTTC
>NA|TRBD2|18|TRBV9|TRBJ2-1
CASSVELAGTAGYNEQFF
TGTGCCAGCAGCGTAGAACTAGCGGGCACAGCCGGCTACAATGAGCAGTTCTTC
>NA|NA|13|TRBV7-2|TRBJ2-2
CASSSGVTGELFF
TGTGCCAGCAGCTCAGGGGTCACCGGGGAGCTGTTTTTT
>NA|NA|12|TRBV29-1|TRBJ2-1
CSVGQVDNEQFF
TGCAGCGTTGGACAGGTGGACAATGAGCAGTTCTTC
>NA|TRBD2|14|TRBV15|TRBJ2-1
CATSRDRTSWEQFF
TGTGCCACCAGCAGAGATAGGACTAGCTGGGAGCAGTTCTTC
>few|TRBD1|15|TRBV4-1|TRBJ2-7
CASSQGQGAGYEQYF
TGCGCCAGCAGCCAGGGACAGGGGGCCGGGTACGAGCAGTACTTC
>NA|TRBD1|13|TRBV11-2|TRBJ2-1
CASSSDRGTEQFF
TGTGCCAGCAGCTCCGACAGGGGCACTGAGCAGTTCTTC
>NA|NA|11|TRBV30|TRBJ1-2
CAWSDEGGYTF
TGTGCCTGGAGTGACGAGGGTGGCTACACCTTC
>NA|TRBD1|14|TRBV9|TRBJ1-2
CASSTGDSFYGYTF
TGTGCCAGCAGCACTGGGGACAGTTTCTATGGCTACACCTTC
>NA|TRBD2|15|TRBV7-6|TRBJ2-3
CASSGRAGSTDTQYF
TGTGCCAGCAGCGGGAGGGCCGGTAGCACAGATACGCAGTATTTT
>NA|NA|15|TRBV6-5|TRBJ1-1
CASSSPGEVNTEAFF
TGTGCCAGCAGTTCCCCGGGAGAGGTGAACACTGAAGCTTTCTTT
>NA|NA|13|TRBV28|TRBJ2-1
CASSSTRVDEQFF
TGTGCCAGCAGTTCCACTAGAGTCGATGAGCAGTTCTTC
>NA|NA|17|TRBV27|TRBJ1-5
CASSSSSGRRLNQPQHF
TGTGCCAGCAGTTCCTCGTCAGGACGGAGGTTAAATCAGCCCCAGCATTTT
>NA|NA|13|TRBV19|TRBJ2-1
CASSKSSYNEQFF
TGTGCCAGTAGTAAGAGCTCCTACAATGAGCAGTTCTTC
>NA|TRBD2|15|TRBV28|TRBJ2-3
CASSGTTRQRDTQYF
TGTGCCAGCAGTGGGACTACCCGCCAACGGGATACGCAGTATTTT
>NA|TRBD1|16|TRBV28|TRBJ1-5
CASSVDRAGSNQPQHF
TGTGCCAGCAGCGTGGACAGGGCGGGGTCCAATCAGCCCCAGCATTTT
>few|NA|14|TRBV11-3|TRBJ2-1
CASSRRASYNEQFF
TGTGCCAGCAGTCGAAGAGCCTCCTACAATGAGCAGTTCTTC
>NA|TRBD2|15|TRBV30|TRBJ2-7
CAWSVQLAGTYEQYF
TGTGCCTGGAGTGTACAACTAGCGGGAACCTACGAGCAGTACTTC
>few|NA|16|TRBV15|TRBJ1-2
CATSRRGGRAAYGYTF
TGTGCCACCAGCAGACGGGGAGGCAGGGCGGCCTATGGCTACACCTTC